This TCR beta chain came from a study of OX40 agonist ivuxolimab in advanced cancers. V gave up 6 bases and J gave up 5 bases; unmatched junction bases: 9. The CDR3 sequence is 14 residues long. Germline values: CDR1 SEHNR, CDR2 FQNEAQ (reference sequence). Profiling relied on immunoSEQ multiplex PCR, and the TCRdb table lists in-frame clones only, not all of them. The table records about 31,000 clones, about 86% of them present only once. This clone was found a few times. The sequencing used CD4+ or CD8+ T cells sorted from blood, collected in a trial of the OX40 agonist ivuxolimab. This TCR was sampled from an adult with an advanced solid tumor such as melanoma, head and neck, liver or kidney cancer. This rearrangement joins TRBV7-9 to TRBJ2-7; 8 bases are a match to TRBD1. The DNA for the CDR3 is TGTGCCAGCAGTCCGGGGCAGGGGGCCGACGAGCAGTACTTC. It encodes CASSPGQGADEQYF. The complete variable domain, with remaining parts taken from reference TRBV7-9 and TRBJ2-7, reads DTGVSQNPRHKITKRGQNVTFRCDPISEHNRLYWYRQTLGQGPEFLTYFQNEAQLEKSRLLSDRFSAERPKGSFSTLEIQRTEQGDSAMYLCASSPGQGADEQYFGPGTRLTVT.